This T cell receptor (beta chain) came from a study of T cell repertoires in cytomegalovirus infection. Study details: Indicated by public TCR beta signatures were CMV infection and matching HLA type. Study-wide findings and caveats: The ex vivo response showed dominance by HLA-C-restricted CMV-specific TCR beta clonotypes. Carriers of CMV plus the relevant HLA were identified by cumulative public TCR beta family frequency.

This clonotype was observed a few times. Its antigen remains unknown. TCRdb ran MiXCR on the reads and lists one entry per CDR3 protein. The data show some 280,000 distinct CDR3 sequences, with roughly 15% seen just once and roughly 8.7% held by the top ten. Trimming took off 4 bases at V and 0 bases at J, with 9 bases between the two ends. This CDR3 has 14 amino acids. CDR1 and CDR2 (germline): LNHNV, YYDKDF (reference sequence). The sequencing sample was made of PBMCs. This sequence was found in a human donor in good health (CMV status not recorded). Some clones in this sample may be carry-over from other donors' samples. The chain carries TRBV15 and TRBJ2-5; D uncertain. The CDR3 nucleotides are TGTGCCACCAGCAAAGACCTGTACCAAGAGACCCAGTACTTC. Its protein is CATSKDLYQETQYF.